One T cell receptor (beta chain) is described in this entry. Antigen specificity is unknown. This record comes from a study of human T cells and chemical hapten exposure. Regarding the study as a whole: TCRs exceeding 1 in 1000 frequency stayed unchanged with DPC sensitization.

V lost 1 base and J lost 4; bases outside the gene matches: 10. CDR1 is LGHDT, CDR2 YNNKEL, per germline (reference sequence). The CDR3 runs to 17 residues. MiXCR, run by TCRdb on the RACE reads, gives a single entry per CDR3 protein. The table records 85,000 to 95,000 distinct CDR3 sequences, just under 9% of them present only once. Time point specified: healthy volunteer bleed at 2 weeks. Extraction yielded total RNA from whole blood (unfractionated). The V gene is TRBV3-1, the J gene TRBJ1-5; 7 bases are shared with TRBD1. Sample: whole blood. The TCR originated in a female donor in good health. Some clones in this sample may be carry-over from other donors' samples. CDR3 sequence: CASSQGGWDSNNQPQHF. CDR3 nucleotides: TGTGCCAGCAGCCAAGGGGGATGGGACAGTAATAATCAGCCCCAGCATTTT.